Reported below is one T cell receptor beta chain. The antigen remains undetermined. This record comes from a study of PD-1 blockade in classical Hodgkin lymphoma. Study-wide background: Nivolumab was administered to patients intravenously at 3 mg/kg every 2 weeks. General observations from the study: Patients who initiated nivolumab within 1 year of ASCT were excluded. Complete responders' baseline diversity resembled that of newly diagnosed patients.

Produced via immunoSEQ multiplex PCR; TCRdb's table is partial and in-frame only. The sample has tens of thousands of clones, 88% seen once. The J segment lost 1 base and the V segment lost 5 bases, leaving 2 bases of the junction unmatched. The CDR3 totals 14 residues. Germline V CDR1 and CDR2: SGHTA, FQGNSA. This sample's time point: cycle 4 day 1 (C4D1), after 5 to 7 weeks of nivolumab. Each patient's relapse followed autologous stem cell transplantation, and brentuximab vedotin exposure varied. Complete response, partial response or progressive disease constituted the best responses recorded. The rearrangement links TRBV7-2 to TRBJ2-3, with TRBD1 identical over 8 bases. The sequence was obtained from a human donor with classical Hodgkin lymphoma. Sequenced material: peripheral blood mononuclear cells (PBMCs), taken before the fourth cycle of nivolumab. The CDR3 loop reads CASSPDRGTDTQYF. In nucleotides, the CDR3 is TGTGCCAGCAGCCCGGACAGGGGCACAGATACGCAGTATTTT.